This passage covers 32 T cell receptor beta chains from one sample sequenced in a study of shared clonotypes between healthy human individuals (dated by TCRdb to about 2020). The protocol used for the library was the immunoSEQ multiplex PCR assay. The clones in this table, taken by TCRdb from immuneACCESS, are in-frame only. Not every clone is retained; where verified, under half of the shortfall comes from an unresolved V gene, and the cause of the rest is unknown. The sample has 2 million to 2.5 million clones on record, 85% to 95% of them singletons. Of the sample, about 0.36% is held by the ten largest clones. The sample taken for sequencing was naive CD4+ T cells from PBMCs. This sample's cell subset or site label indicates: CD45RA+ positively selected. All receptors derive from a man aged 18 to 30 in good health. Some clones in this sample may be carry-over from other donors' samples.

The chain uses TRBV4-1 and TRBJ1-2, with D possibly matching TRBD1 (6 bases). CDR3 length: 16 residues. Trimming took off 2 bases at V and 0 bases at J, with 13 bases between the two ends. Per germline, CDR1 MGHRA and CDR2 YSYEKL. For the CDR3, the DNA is TGCGCCAGCAGCCAACCGGACAGTTCTACTAACTATGGCTACACCTTC. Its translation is CASSQPDSSTNYGYTF.

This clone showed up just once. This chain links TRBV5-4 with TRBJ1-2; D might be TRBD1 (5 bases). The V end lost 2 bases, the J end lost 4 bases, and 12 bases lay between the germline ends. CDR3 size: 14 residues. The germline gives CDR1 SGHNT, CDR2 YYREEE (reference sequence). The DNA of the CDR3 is TGTGCCAGCAGCTTTGGGGGGGGGAGCTATGGCTACACCTTC. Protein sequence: CASSFGGGSYGYTF.

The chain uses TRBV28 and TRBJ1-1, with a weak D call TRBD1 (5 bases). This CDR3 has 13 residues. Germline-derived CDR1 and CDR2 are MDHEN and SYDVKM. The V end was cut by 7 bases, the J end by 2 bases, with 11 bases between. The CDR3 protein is CASTGAGNTEAFF. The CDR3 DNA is TGTGCCAGCACCGGGGCAGGCAACACTGAAGCTTTCTTT. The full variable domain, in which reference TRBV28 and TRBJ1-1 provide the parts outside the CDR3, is DVKVTQSSRYLVKRTGEKVFLECVQDMDHENMFWYRQDPGLGLRLIYFSYDVKMKEKGDIPEGYSVSREKKERFSLILESASTNQTSMYLCASTGAGNTEAFFGQGTRLTVV.

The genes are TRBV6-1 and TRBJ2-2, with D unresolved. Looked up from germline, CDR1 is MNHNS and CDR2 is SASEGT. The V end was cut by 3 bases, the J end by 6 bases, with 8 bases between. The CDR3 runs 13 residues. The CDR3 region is CASSESSPGELFF. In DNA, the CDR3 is TGTGCCAGCAGTGAGAGTTCTCCCGGGGAGCTGTTTTTT.

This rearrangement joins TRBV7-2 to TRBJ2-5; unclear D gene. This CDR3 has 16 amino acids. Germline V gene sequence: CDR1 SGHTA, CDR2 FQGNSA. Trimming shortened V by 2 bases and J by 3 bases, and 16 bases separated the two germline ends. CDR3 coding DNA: TGTGCCAGCAGCTTACCCCGGACGGCCGGCGAAGAGACCCAGTACTTC. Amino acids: CASSLPRTAGEETQYF. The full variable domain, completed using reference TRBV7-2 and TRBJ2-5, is GAGVSQSPSNKVTEKGKDVELRCDPISGHTALYWYRQSLGQGLEFLIYFQGNSAPDKSGLPSDRFSAERTGGSVSTLTIQRTQQEDSAVYLCASSLPRTAGEETQYFGPGTRLLVL.

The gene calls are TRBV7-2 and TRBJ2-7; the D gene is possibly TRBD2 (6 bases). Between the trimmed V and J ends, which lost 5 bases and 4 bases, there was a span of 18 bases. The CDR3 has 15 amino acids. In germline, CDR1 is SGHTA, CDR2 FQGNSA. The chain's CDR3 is CASSPRVGTGYEQYF. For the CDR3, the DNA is TGTGCCAGCAGCCCTAGGGTCGGGACTGGGTACGAGCAGTACTTC.

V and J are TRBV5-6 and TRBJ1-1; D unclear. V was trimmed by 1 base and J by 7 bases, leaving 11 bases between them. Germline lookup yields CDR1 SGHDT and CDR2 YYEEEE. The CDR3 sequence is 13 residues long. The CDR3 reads CASSLSPGGEAFF. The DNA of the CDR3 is TGTGCCAGCAGCTTGTCTCCGGGCGGTGAAGCTTTCTTT.

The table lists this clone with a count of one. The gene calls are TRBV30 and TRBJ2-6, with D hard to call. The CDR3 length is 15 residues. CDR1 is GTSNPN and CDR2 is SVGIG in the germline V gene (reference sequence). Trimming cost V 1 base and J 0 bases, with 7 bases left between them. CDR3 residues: CAWSEGSSGANVLTF. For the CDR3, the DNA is TGTGCCTGGAGTGAAGGGTCCTCTGGGGCCAACGTCCTGACTTTC.

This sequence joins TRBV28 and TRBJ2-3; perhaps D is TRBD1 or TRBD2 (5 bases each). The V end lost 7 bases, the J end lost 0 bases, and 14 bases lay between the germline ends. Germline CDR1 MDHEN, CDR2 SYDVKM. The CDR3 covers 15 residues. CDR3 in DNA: TGTGCCAGCACCGGTCCAGGGAGCAGCACAGATACGCAGTATTTT. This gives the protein CASTGPGSSTDTQYF.

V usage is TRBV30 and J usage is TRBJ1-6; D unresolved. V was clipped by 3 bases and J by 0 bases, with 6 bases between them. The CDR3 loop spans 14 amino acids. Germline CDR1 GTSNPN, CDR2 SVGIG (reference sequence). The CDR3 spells CAWRGHSYNSPLHF. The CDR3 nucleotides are TGTGCCTGGAGAGGCCACTCCTATAATTCACCCCTCCACTTT.

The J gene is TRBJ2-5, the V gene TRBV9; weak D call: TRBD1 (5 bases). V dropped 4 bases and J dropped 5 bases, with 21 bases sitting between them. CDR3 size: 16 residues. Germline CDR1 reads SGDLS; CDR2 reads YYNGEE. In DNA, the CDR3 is TGTGCCAGCAGCCCCTACCCTAAGGGGTTCGGGGAGACCCAGTACTTC. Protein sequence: CASSPYPKGFGETQYF.

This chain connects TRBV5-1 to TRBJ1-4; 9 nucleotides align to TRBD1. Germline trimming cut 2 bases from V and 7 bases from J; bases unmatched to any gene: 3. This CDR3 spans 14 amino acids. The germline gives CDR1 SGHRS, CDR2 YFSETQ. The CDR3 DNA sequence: TGCGCCAGCAGCTTCACAGGGGGCAGTGAAAAACTGTTTTTT. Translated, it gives CASSFTGGSEKLFF.

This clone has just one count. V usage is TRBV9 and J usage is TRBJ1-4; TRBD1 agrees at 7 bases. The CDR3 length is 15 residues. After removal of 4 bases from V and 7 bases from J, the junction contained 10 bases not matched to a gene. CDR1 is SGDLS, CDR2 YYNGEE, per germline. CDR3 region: CASSSQGGSGEKLFF. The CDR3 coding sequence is TGTGCCAGCAGCTCCCAGGGGGGGAGTGGTGAAAAACTGTTTTTT.

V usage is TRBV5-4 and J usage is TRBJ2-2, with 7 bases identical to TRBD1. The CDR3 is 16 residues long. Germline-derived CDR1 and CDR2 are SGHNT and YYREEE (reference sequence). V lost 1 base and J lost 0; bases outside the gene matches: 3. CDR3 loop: CASSLPGTANTGELFF. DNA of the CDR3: TGTGCCAGCAGCTTGCCCGGGACAGCGAACACCGGGGAGCTGTTTTTT.

The CDR3 sequence: CASSPGTGLGYTF. In DNA form, the CDR3 reads TGTGCCAGCAGCCCCGGGACAGGCCTCGGATACACCTTC. The chain has TRBV6-4 and TRBJ1-2; 8 nucleotides agree with TRBD1. The trim removed 6 bases at V and 11 bases at J, leaving 11 bases unmatched. Germline values: CDR1 MRHNA, CDR2 SNTAGT. The length of the CDR3 is 13 residues.

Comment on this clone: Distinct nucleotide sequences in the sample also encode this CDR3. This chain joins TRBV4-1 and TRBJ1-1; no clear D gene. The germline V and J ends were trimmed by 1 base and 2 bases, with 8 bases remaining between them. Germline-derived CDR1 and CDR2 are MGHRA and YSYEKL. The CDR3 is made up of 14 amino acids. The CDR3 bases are TGCGCCAGCAGCCAAGTAACCGGTAACACTGAAGCTTTCTTT. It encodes CASSQVTGNTEAFF.

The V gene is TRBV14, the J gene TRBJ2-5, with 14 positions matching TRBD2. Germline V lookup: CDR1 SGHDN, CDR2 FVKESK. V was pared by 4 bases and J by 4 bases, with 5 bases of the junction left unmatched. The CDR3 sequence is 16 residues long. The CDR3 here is CASSLGLAGVTETQYF. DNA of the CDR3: TGTGCCAGCAGCCTGGGACTAGCGGGAGTGACAGAGACCCAGTACTTC.

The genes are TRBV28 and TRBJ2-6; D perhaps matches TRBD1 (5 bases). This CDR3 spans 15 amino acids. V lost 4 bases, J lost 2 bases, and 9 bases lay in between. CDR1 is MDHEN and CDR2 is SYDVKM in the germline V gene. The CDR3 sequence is CASSYQGAGANVLTF. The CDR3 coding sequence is TGTGCCAGCAGTTACCAAGGGGCTGGGGCCAACGTCCTGACTTTC.

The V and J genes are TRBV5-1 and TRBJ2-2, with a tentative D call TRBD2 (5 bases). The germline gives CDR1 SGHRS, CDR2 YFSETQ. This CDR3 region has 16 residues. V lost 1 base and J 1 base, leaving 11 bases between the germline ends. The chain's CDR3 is CASSLRAEVNTGELFF. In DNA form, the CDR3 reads TGCGCCAGCAGCTTGCGGGCGGAGGTGAACACCGGGGAGCTGTTTTTT.

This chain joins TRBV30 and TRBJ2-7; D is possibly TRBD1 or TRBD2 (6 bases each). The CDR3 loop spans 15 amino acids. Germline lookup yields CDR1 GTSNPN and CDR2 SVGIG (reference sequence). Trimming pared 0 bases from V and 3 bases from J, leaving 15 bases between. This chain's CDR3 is CAWSVPRGQFYEQYF. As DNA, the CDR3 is TGTGCCTGGAGTGTACCCCGGGGGCAGTTCTACGAGCAGTACTTC.

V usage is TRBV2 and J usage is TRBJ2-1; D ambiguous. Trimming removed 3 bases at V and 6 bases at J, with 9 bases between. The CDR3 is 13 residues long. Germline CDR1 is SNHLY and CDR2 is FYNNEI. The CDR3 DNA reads TGTGCCAGCAGTGAGATATTCGGCAATGAGCAGTTCTTC. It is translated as CASSEIFGNEQFF.

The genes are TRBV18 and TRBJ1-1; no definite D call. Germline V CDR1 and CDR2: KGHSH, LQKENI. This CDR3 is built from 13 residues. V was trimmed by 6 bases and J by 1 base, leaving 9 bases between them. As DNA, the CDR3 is TGTGCCAGCTCCCGTAACACGAACACTGAAGCTTTCTTT. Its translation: CASSRNTNTEAFF.

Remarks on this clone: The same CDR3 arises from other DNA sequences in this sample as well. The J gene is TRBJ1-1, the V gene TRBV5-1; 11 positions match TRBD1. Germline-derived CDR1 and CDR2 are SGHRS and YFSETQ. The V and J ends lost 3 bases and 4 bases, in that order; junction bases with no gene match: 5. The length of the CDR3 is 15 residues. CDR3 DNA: TGCGCCAGCAGCTCTTCGGGACAGGGGGGCACTGAAGCTTTCTTT. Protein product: CASSSSGQGGTEAFF.

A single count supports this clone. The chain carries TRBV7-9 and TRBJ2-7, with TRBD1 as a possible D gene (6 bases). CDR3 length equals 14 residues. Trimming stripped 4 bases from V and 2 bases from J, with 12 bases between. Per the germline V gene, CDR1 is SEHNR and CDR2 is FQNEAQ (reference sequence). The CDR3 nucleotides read TGTGCCAGCAGCTGGGGGCCAGGAGCCTACGAGCAGTACTTC. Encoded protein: CASSWGPGAYEQYF.

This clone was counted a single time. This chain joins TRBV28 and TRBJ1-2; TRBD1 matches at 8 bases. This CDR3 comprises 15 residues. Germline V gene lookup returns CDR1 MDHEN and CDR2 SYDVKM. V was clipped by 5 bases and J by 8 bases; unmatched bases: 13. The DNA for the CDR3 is TGTGCCAGCAGTACCCCCGGCAGGGGGCTCGAAGGCTACACCTTC. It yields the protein CASSTPGRGLEGYTF.

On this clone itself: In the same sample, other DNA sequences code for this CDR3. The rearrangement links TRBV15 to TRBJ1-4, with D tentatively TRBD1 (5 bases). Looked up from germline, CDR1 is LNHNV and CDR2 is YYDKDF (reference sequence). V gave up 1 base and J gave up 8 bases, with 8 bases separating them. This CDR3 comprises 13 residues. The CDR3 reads CATSRAGREKLFF. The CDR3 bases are TGTGCCACCAGCAGAGCGGGGCGGGAAAAACTGTTTTTT.

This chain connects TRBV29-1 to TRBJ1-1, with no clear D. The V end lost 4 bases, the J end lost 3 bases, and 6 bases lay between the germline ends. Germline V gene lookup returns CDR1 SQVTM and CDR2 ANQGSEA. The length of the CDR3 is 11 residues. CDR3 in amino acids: CSVVTDTEAFF. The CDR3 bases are TGCAGCGTTGTCACAGACACTGAAGCTTTCTTT.

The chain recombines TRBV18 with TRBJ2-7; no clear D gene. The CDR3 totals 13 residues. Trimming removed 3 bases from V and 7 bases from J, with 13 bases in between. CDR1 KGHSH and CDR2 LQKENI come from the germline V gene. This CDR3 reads CASSPGGKGEQYF. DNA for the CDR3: TGTGCCAGCTCACCGGGTGGGAAGGGAGAGCAGTACTTC. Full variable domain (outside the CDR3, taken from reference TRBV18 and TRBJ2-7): NAGVMQNPRHLVRRRGQEARLRCSPMKGHSHVYWYRQLPEEGLKFMVYLQKENIIDESGMPKERFSAEFPKEGPSILRIQQVVRGDSAAYFCASSPGGKGEQYFGPGTRLTVT.

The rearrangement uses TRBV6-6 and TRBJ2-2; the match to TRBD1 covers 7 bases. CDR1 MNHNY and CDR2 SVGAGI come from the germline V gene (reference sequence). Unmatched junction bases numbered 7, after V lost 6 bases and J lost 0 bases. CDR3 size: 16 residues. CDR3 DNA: TGTGCCAGCAGAGGCCCGGGACAGCCGAACACCGGGGAGCTGTTTTTT. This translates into CASRGPGQPNTGELFF.

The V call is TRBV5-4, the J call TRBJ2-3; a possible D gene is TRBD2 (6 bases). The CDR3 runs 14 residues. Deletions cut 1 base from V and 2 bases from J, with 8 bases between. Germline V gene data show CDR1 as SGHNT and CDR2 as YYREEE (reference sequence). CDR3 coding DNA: TGTGCCAGCAGCTTGATAGCGGCCACAGATACGCAGTATTTT. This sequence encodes CASSLIAATDTQYF.

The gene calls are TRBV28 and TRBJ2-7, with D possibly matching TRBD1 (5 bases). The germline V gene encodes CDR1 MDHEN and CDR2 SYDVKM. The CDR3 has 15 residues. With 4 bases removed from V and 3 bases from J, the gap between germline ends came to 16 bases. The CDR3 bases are TGTGCCAGCAGTTCGGCGCTAGGGGAACACTACGAGCAGTACTTC. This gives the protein CASSSALGEHYEQYF.

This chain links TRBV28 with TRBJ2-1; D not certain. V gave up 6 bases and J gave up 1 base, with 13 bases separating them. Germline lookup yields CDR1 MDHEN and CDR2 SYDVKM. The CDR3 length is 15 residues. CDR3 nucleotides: TGTGCCAGCAGCTCTTCTGGGGATTCCTACAATGAGCAGTTCTTC. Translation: CASSSSGDSYNEQFF.